The next 5 T cell receptor beta chains were all read from a single sample in a study of OX40 agonist ivuxolimab in advanced cancers. Repertoires were generated with immunoSEQ multiplex PCR, while TCRdb's copy carries only in-frame clones and drops some. The sample lists about 20,000 clones, around 86% occurring once. The source was CD4+ or CD8+ T cells sorted from blood, collected in a trial of the OX40 agonist ivuxolimab. The source of these receptors is an adult with an advanced solid tumor such as melanoma, head and neck, liver or kidney cancer.

This clone has a handful of counts. This chain joins TRBV19 and TRBJ1-5; D is unclear. V lost 5 bases to trimming and J lost 7 bases, with 12 bases between them. The CDR3 runs to 13 residues. CDR1 and CDR2 from the germline V gene are LNHDA and SQIVND (reference sequence). The DNA for the CDR3 is TGTGCCAGTAGTTGGCCAGGAGACCAGCCCCAGCATTTT. It is translated as CASSWPGDQPQHF.

The J gene is TRBJ1-3, the V gene TRBV12-5; no reliable D call. Germline V gene data show CDR1 as LGHNT and CDR2 as FRNRAP. V lost 8 bases and J lost 0, with 8 bases in between. This CDR3 is 13 amino acids long. The CDR3 DNA is TGTGCTAGTCAGGAGGCCTCTGGAAACACCATATATTTT. It encodes CASQEASGNTIYF.

The V call is TRBV6-5, the J call TRBJ1-1; a weak D match, TRBD1 (5 bases). The length of the CDR3 is 15 residues. Trimming cost V 1 base and J 4 bases, with 13 bases left between them. Looked up from germline, CDR1 is MNHEY and CDR2 is SVGAGI. The CDR3 region has the DNA TGTGCCAGCAGTTACTACGGGGGGGTGGTCACTGAAGCTTTCTTT. Its translation is CASSYYGGVVTEAFF.

This clone was counted a single time. The chain recombines TRBV7-3 with TRBJ1-2; 7 bases map to TRBD1. This CDR3 comprises 18 residues. V lost 3 bases, J lost 4 bases, and 17 bases stayed unmatched. Germline assignment: CDR1 SGHTA and CDR2 FQGTGA. The CDR3 nucleotides read TGTGCCAGCAGCTTGGGGGGAGCATCGGGACAGAGTTTCTATGGCTACACCTTC. Its protein product is CASSLGGASGQSFYGYTF.

This clone was counted between two and nine times. The V call is TRBV30, the J call TRBJ1-5, with D hard to call. Trimming took off 8 bases at V and 6 bases at J, with 14 bases between the two ends. The CDR3 runs to 12 residues. Germline V gene sequence: CDR1 GTSNPN, CDR2 SVGIG (reference sequence). CDR3 nucleotide sequence: TGTGCCCTGGATTTTCCGGGTCAGCCCCAGCATTTT. It codes for CALDFPGQPQHF. Using reference TRBV30 and TRBJ1-5 for the parts outside the CDR3, the full variable domain is SQTIHQWPATLVQPVGSPLSLECTVEGTSNPNLYWYRQAAGRGLQLLFYSVGIGQISSEVPQNLSASRPQDRQFILSSKKLLLSDSGFYLCALDFPGQPQHFGDGTRLSIL.